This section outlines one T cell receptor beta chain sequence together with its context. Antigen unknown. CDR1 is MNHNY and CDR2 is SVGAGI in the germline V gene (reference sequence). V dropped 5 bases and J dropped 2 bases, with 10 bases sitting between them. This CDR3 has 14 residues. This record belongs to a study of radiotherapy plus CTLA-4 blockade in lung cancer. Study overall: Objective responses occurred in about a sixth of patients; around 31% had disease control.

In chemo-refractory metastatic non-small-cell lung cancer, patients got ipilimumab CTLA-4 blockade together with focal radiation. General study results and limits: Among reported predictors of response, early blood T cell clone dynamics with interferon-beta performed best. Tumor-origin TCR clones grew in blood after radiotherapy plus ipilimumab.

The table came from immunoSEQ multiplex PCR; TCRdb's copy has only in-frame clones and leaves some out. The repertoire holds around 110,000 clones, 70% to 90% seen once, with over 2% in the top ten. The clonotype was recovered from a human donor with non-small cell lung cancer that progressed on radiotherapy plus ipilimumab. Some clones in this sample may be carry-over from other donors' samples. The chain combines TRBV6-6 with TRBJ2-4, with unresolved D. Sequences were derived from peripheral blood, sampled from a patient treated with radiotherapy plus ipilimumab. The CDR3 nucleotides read TGTGCCAGCAGTCCCGGGTGGACCAAAAACATTCAGTACTTC. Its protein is CASSPGWTKNIQYF.